One sample yielded the 13 T cell receptor beta chains listed below, sequenced in a study of OX40 agonist ivuxolimab in advanced cancers. This table comes from immunoSEQ multiplex PCR, and its TCRdb copy is limited to in-frame clones, with some not included. The repertoire holds around 110,000 clones, with approximately 89% as singletons. Sequencing used CD4+ or CD8+ T cells sorted from blood, obtained in a trial of the OX40 agonist ivuxolimab. These receptors were collected from an adult with an advanced solid tumor such as melanoma, head and neck, liver or kidney cancer.

Points on this clone: Other DNA sequences in the sample encode the same CDR3. The chain is built from TRBV6-1 and TRBJ1-2; tentative D call: TRBD1 (6 bases). The germline gives CDR1 MNHNS, CDR2 SASEGT. V was cut by 3 bases and J by 0 bases, with 17 bases left in between. The CDR3 is made up of 17 amino acids. Here the CDR3 DNA reads TGTGCCAGCAGTGAGGGGGGGCGGGCAGGGGCTAACTATGGCTACACCTTC. Translated: CASSEGGRAGANYGYTF.

The DNA of the CDR3 is TGTGCCAGCAGTCCGCAGGGGGCTGGAAACACCATATATTTT. Translating gives CASSPQGAGNTIYF. The rearrangement uses TRBV27 and TRBJ1-3; TRBD1 aligns across 7 bases. This CDR3 is built from 14 residues. Unmatched junction bases numbered 3, after V lost 5 bases and J lost 2 bases. The germline gives CDR1 MNHEY, CDR2 SMNVEV (reference sequence).

The rearrangement joins TRBV6-6 to TRBJ2-7, with 9 bases identical to TRBD2. With V trimmed by 6 bases and J by 3 bases, 6 bases remained unmatched. Germline V gene lookup returns CDR1 MNHNY and CDR2 SVGAGI (reference sequence). The CDR3 totals 14 residues. CDR3 sequence (DNA): TGTGCCAGCAGCCCGGGACTAGCTATCTACGAGCAGTACTTC. The encoded protein is CASSPGLAIYEQYF.

The rearrangement uses TRBV19 and TRBJ1-1, with a possible D match to TRBD1 (6 bases). V was shortened by 1 base and J by 11 bases, with 17 bases between the two germline ends. From germline, CDR1 is LNHDA and CDR2 SQIVND (reference sequence). CDR3 length equals 14 residues. The chain's CDR3 is CASSIGQGLRDAFF. CDR3 nucleotides: TGTGCCAGTAGTATAGGGCAGGGGCTGCGGGACGCTTTCTTT. Full variable domain (rest looked up from reference TRBV19 and TRBJ1-1): DGGITQSPKYLFRKEGQNVTLSCEQNLNHDAMYWYRQDPGQGLRLIYYSQIVNDFQKGDIAEGYSVSREKKESFPLTVTSAQKNPTAFYLCASSIGQGLRDAFFGQGTRLTVV.

The chain employs TRBV11-2 and TRBJ1-3, with 9 bases that match TRBD1. Trimming cost V 7 bases and J 1 base; bases outside gene matches: 5. The CDR3 runs 15 residues. From germline, CDR1 is SGHAT and CDR2 FQNNGV. The CDR3 loop is CASKETGGSGNTIYF. DNA for the CDR3: TGTGCCAGCAAAGAGACAGGGGGATCTGGAAACACCATATATTTT.

The chain recombines TRBV1 with TRBJ2-1; TRBD2, the table's D call, was not compared with the DNA. TRBV1 is designated a pseudogene. This CDR3 is 17 amino acids long. The CDR3 nucleotides are TGCACCAGCAGCCTCCCGCGTTTCGGACTAGCGGACAATGAGCAGTTCTTC. Translating gives CTSSLPRFGLADNEQFF.

The chain is built from TRBV11-3 and TRBJ2-5; possible D gene TRBD1, 5 bases. Trimming stripped 5 bases from V and 4 bases from J, with 20 bases between. The CDR3 runs to 16 residues. CDR1 and CDR2 from the germline V gene are SGHNT and YENEEA. The DNA for the CDR3 is TGTGCCAGCAGCCCAGGGCTTCGTGGTGTTTTAGAGACCCAGTACTTC. Its translation is CASSPGLRGVLETQYF.

This chain uses TRBV28 with TRBJ1-1, with D maybe TRBD1 (5 bases). Per the germline V gene, CDR1 is MDHEN and CDR2 is SYDVKM. The CDR3 loop spans 17 amino acids. Between the trimmed V and J ends, which lost 2 bases and 0 bases, there was a span of 16 bases. CDR3 sequence reads: CASSLVSLRTLNTEAFF. DNA of the CDR3: TGTGCCAGCAGTTTAGTCAGTTTAAGGACACTGAACACTGAAGCTTTCTTT.

The rearrangement joins TRBV6-5 to TRBJ1-1, with D hard to call. This CDR3 spans 15 amino acids. From germline, CDR1 is MNHEY and CDR2 SVGAGI. V was pared by 0 bases and J by 4 bases, with 12 bases between. This CDR3 is CASSYSPGKGTEAFF. CDR3 nucleotide sequence: TGTGCCAGCAGTTACTCACCAGGCAAGGGCACTGAAGCTTTCTTT.

CDR3 sequence reads: CASSSRTNTGELFF. In DNA, the CDR3 is TGTGCCAGCAGCTCTCGGACTAACACCGGGGAGCTGTTTTTT. The chain is built from TRBV7-3 and TRBJ2-2; D may be TRBD2 (5 bases). Germline CDR1 is SGHTA and CDR2 is FQGTGA. Between the trimmed V and J ends, which lost 4 bases and 2 bases, there was a span of 8 bases. The CDR3 has 14 residues.

CDR3: CASSPTGMNTEAFF. For the CDR3, the DNA is TGTGCCAGCAGTCCGACAGGCATGAACACTGAAGCTTTCTTT. The chain recombines TRBV28 with TRBJ1-1; a possible D gene is TRBD1 (6 bases). This CDR3 is built from 14 residues. V lost 5 bases and J 0 bases, leaving 10 bases between the germline ends. CDR1 is MDHEN and CDR2 is SYDVKM in the germline V gene.

The CDR3 nucleotides are TGTGCCAGCAAACCGAGCGGGAGTCTCAACGAGCAGTACTTC. Encoded protein: CASKPSGSLNEQYF. The chain uses TRBV6-5 and TRBJ2-7; 8 bases match TRBD2. The CDR3 covers 14 residues. Unmatched junction bases numbered 10, after V lost 7 bases and J lost 5 bases. Germline values: CDR1 MNHEY, CDR2 SVGAGI.

The sample holds one count of this clone. This chain joins TRBV7-2 and TRBJ1-5; D remains ambiguous. The V end lost 3 bases, the J end lost 6 bases, and 6 bases lay between the germline ends. Germline V gives CDR1 SGHTA, CDR2 FQGNSA. This CDR3 is 12 amino acids long. The DNA for the CDR3 is TGTGCCAGCAGCTTGCAAAGTCAGCCCCAGCATTTT. It codes for CASSLQSQPQHF.